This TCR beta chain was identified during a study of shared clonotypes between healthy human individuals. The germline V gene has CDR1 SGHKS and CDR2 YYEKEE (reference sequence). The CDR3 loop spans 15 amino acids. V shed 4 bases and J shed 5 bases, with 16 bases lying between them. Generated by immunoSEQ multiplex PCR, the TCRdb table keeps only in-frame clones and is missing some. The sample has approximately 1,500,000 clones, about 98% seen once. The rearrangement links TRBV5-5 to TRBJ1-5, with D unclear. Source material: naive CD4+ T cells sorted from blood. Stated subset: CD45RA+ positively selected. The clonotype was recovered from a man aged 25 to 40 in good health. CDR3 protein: CASSPPGSGDQPQHF. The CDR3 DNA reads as TGTGCCAGCAGCCCCCCCGGCAGCGGGGATCAGCCCCAGCATTTT.